The next 31 T cell receptor beta chains were all read from a single sample in a study of tissue T cells after allogeneic stem cell transplantation. Produced via immunoSEQ multiplex PCR; TCRdb's table is partial and in-frame only. This table holds about 40,000 clones, more than 90% found once. Here the sequenced sample was blood, taken before transplantation. These TCRs come from a woman aged 35 to 69 who later had graft-versus-host disease after an allogeneic stem cell transplant.

The chain links TRBV18 to TRBJ1-4, with D uncertain. The CDR3 has 15 residues. V was shortened by 4 bases and J by 5 bases, with 14 bases between the two germline ends. Germline lookup yields CDR1 KGHSH and CDR2 LQKENI. CDR3 sequence: CASSQTRSTNEKLFF. The DNA for the CDR3 is TGTGCCAGCTCACAAACAAGGTCGACAAATGAAAAACTGTTTTTT. Based on the CDR3 plus reference TRBV18 and TRBJ1-4, the full variable domain is NAGVMQNPRHLVRRRGQEARLRCSPMKGHSHVYWYRQLPEEGLKFMVYLQKENIIDESGMPKERFSAEFPKEGPSILRIQQVVRGDSAAYFCASSQTRSTNEKLFFGSGTQLSVL.

V and J are TRBV6-2 or TRBV6-3 and TRBJ2-3; no clear D. The V and J ends lost 2 bases and 1 base respectively, with 7 bases between them. The CDR3 runs 14 residues. In germline, CDR1 is MNHEY, CDR2 SVGEGT. CDR3 sequence (DNA): TGTGCCAGCAGTTACACGGGCCGCACAGATACGCAGTATTTT. Its translation is CASSYTGRTDTQYF.

The chain combines TRBV9 with TRBJ1-6, with a tentative D call TRBD1 (5 bases). This CDR3 is 16 amino acids long. The V end was cut by 1 base, the J end by 8 bases, with 16 bases between. Germline V gives CDR1 SGDLS, CDR2 YYNGEE. The CDR3: CASSVPGGGFDSPLHF. As DNA, the CDR3 is TGTGCCAGCAGCGTACCTGGTGGGGGATTTGATTCACCCCTCCACTTT.

The V gene is TRBV4-1, the J gene TRBJ2-1, with 8 positions matching TRBD1. With V trimmed by 0 bases and J by 3 bases, 4 bases remained unmatched. The CDR3 runs to 16 residues. Germline loops: CDR1 MGHRA, CDR2 YSYEKL. This CDR3 is CASSQDSTGGYNEQFF. DNA of the CDR3: TGCGCCAGCAGCCAAGATTCAACAGGGGGCTACAATGAGCAGTTCTTC.

The chain couples TRBV25-1 to TRBJ1-2; TRBD1 agrees at 8 bases. The germline gives CDR1 MGHDK, CDR2 SYGVNS. J gave up 6 bases and V 5 bases, and 5 bases lay outside the gene matches. The CDR3 is 13 residues long. The CDR3 DNA follows: TGTGCCAGCAGTAAGTTGACAGGGGATGGCTACACCTTC. It encodes CASSKLTGDGYTF.

This clone appeared a single time. The genes are TRBV27 and TRBJ2-1, with 7 positions matching TRBD1. The CDR3 totals 16 residues. Germline-derived CDR1 and CDR2 are MNHEY and SMNVEV (reference sequence). J gave up 3 bases and V 6 bases, and 11 bases lay outside the gene matches. CDR3 nucleotide sequence: TGTGCCAGCAGGCAAACAGGGGTATTAAGCTACAATGAGCAGTTCTTC. This sequence encodes CASRQTGVLSYNEQFF.

The chain couples TRBV7-2 to TRBJ2-7, with D possibly TRBD2 on 5 matching bases. V dropped 1 base and J dropped 3 bases, with 16 bases sitting between them. The CDR3 length is 16 residues. CDR1 and CDR2 (germline): SGHTA, FQGNSA. The CDR3 nucleotides read TGTGCCAGCAGCTTAGAACCAGGAGGAGTTTTCTACGAGCAGTACTTC. Its translation is CASSLEPGGVFYEQYF.

The V and J genes are TRBV5-6 and TRBJ1-2; TRBD1 might be the D (6 bases). The CDR3 covers 17 residues. Germline values: CDR1 SGHDT, CDR2 YYEEEE. With 0 bases removed from V and 3 bases from J, the gap between germline ends came to 18 bases. CDR3 region: CASSLDSSDRPDYGYTF. The CDR3 DNA follows: TGTGCCAGCAGCTTGGATAGTAGCGACAGGCCTGACTATGGCTACACCTTC.

The genes are TRBV20-1 and TRBJ2-1; D possibly corresponds to TRBD2 (6 bases). Deletions cut 3 bases from V and 11 bases from J, with 11 bases between. Germline V CDR1 and CDR2: DFQATT, SNEGSKA (reference sequence). The CDR3 sequence is 11 residues long. CDR3 nucleotides: TGCAGTGCTAGCCCCGGACTACAGCAGTTCTTC. Translation gives CSASPGLQQFF.

Concerning this clone itself: Mismatch with germline at one junction end may stem from a read error. This chain connects TRBV12-3 or TRBV12-4 to TRBJ2-7, with TRBD1 matching over 7 bases. The CDR3 is made up of 12 amino acids. The DNA of the CDR3 is TGTGCCAGCAGCCTTACCGGGACAGCCTCCTTCTTC. This sequence encodes CASSLTGTASFF.

The chain joins TRBV3-1 (or the pseudogene TRBV3-2) to TRBJ2-2; 11 bases agree with TRBD2. Germline loops: CDR1 LGHDT, CDR2 YNNKEL (reference sequence). This CDR3 comprises 17 residues. V shed 3 bases, J shed 5 bases, and the junction held 8 bases outside the gene matches. CDR3 nucleotide sequence: TGTGCCAGCAGCCAGGAACAACTAGCGGGAGTAACCGGGGAGCTGTTTTTT. This encodes CASSQEQLAGVTGELFF.

The chain has TRBV19 and TRBJ2-7; D may be TRBD2 (6 bases). The germline V and J ends were trimmed by 2 bases and 2 bases, with 13 bases remaining between them. Germline V CDR1 and CDR2: LNHDA, SQIVND (reference sequence). The CDR3 is 15 residues long. The CDR3 DNA follows: TGTGCCAGTAGTATAAACCTAGCGTCTCCCTACGAGCAGTACTTC. It translates to CASSINLASPYEQYF.

The CDR3 here is CASSTQGAGDRAAEAFF. In nucleotides, the CDR3 is TGCGCCAGCAGCACTCAGGGGGCAGGGGATCGGGCGGCTGAAGCTTTCTTT. The chain employs TRBV5-1 and TRBJ1-1; 8 nucleotides match TRBD1. J was trimmed by 6 bases and V by 4 bases; bases with no gene match: 17. CDR3 length equals 17 residues. Germline-derived CDR1 and CDR2 are SGHRS and YFSETQ.

The rearrangement joins TRBV9 to TRBJ2-1, with 7 bases lining up with TRBD1. The CDR3 spans 15 residues. V lost 4 bases and J lost 0; bases outside the gene matches: 4. Germline CDR1 reads SGDLS; CDR2 reads YYNGEE. For the CDR3, the DNA is TGTGCCAGCAGCTACTCAGGGGGCTCCTACAATGAGCAGTTCTTC. Translation: CASSYSGGSYNEQFF.

V and J are TRBV7-2 and TRBJ2-1, with D possibly being TRBD2 (6 bases). This CDR3 has 13 residues. V lost 4 bases, J lost 9 bases, and 13 bases lay in between. The V gene's germline CDR1 is SGHTA and CDR2 FQGNSA. The CDR3, as DNA: TGTGCCAGCAGCTGGGCGGGGACCGGTGAGCAGTTCTTC. Its translation: CASSWAGTGEQFF.

The chain employs TRBV7-2 and TRBJ1-2; D gene ambiguous. Trimming removed 0 bases from V and 8 bases from J, with 10 bases in between. Germline assignment: CDR1 SGHTA and CDR2 FQGNSA. The CDR3 runs 13 residues. The CDR3, as DNA: TGTGCCAGCAGCTTAGCCCCCGCGAGCGGCTACACCTTC. Translated, it gives CASSLAPASGYTF.

The chain employs TRBV27 and TRBJ2-1, with 10 bases identical to TRBD1. Trimming cost V 8 bases and J 5 bases; bases outside gene matches: 6. Per the germline V gene, CDR1 is MNHEY and CDR2 is SMNVEV (reference sequence). The CDR3 length is 14 residues. The CDR3 DNA reads as TGTGCCAGCCACCGGGACAGGGGAGACAATGAGCAGTTCTTC. It codes for CASHRDRGDNEQFF.

The genes are TRBV7-9 and TRBJ2-5; possibly TRBD2 for D (5 bases). The CDR3 sequence is 13 residues long. Between the trimmed V and J ends, which lost 5 bases and 7 bases, there was a span of 14 bases. Germline V gives CDR1 SEHNR, CDR2 FQNEAQ (reference sequence). CDR3 in amino acids: CASSPPGEGTQYF. The DNA for the CDR3 is TGTGCCAGCAGCCCCCCCGGTGAGGGGACCCAGTACTTC.

J is TRBJ2-7 and V is TRBV28; D not resolved. This CDR3 is built from 12 residues. The germline V gene encodes CDR1 MDHEN and CDR2 SYDVKM. Trimming removed 1 base from V and 0 bases from J, with 1 base in between. CDR3 sequence reads: CASSLYSYEQYF. The DNA of the CDR3 is TGTGCCAGCAGTTTATACTCCTACGAGCAGTACTTC.

In its sample, this clone was seen a few times. The chain employs TRBV6-2 or TRBV6-3 and TRBJ1-2, with 8 bases fitting TRBD1. Losses at the gene ends were 5 bases for V and 3 bases for J; bases not matched to a gene: 8. This CDR3 region has 15 residues. Looked up from germline, CDR1 is MNHEY and CDR2 is SVGEGT. CDR3: CASSTIRTGYYGYTF. CDR3 coding DNA: TGTGCCAGCAGTACCATTCGGACAGGGTACTATGGCTACACCTTC.

This clone was recorded only once. The genes are TRBV5-6 and TRBJ2-1, with D possibly being TRBD2 (6 bases). Germline loops: CDR1 SGHDT, CDR2 YYEEEE. V lost 2 bases and J lost 3, with 9 bases in between. This CDR3 is 14 amino acids long. CDR3 coding DNA: TGTGCCAGCAGCTTTGGGCGGGGCTACAATGAGCAGTTCTTC. This translates into CASSFGRGYNEQFF. The full variable domain, with the rest looked up from reference TRBV5-6 and TRBJ2-1, is DAGVTQSPTHLIKTRGQQVTLRCSPKSGHDTVSWYQQALGQGPQFIFQYYEEEERQRGNFPDRFSGHQFPNYSSELNVNALLLGDSALYLCASSFGRGYNEQFFGPGTRLTVL.

This rearrangement joins TRBV12-3 or TRBV12-4 to TRBJ1-1; D is unclear. Trimming removed 1 base from V and 6 bases from J, with 3 bases in between. The CDR3 runs 11 residues. In DNA, the CDR3 is TGTGCCAGCAGTTTAGGGTCTGAAGCTTTCTTT. Protein: CASSLGSEAFF.

V usage is TRBV5-8 and J usage is TRBJ2-5; no reliable D call. V lost 1 base and J lost 3, with 13 bases in between. Per the germline V gene, CDR1 is SGHTS and CDR2 is YDEGEE. The CDR3 spans 15 residues. The CDR3 here is CASSLLRRGEETQYF. CDR3 nucleotides: TGTGCCAGCAGCTTGCTTAGGAGAGGAGAAGAGACCCAGTACTTC.

With respect to this clone: Compared with germline, one end of the junction differs, possibly owing to a read error. This chain joins TRBV7-7 and TRBJ2-1; 8 bases line up with TRBD2. Germline V gene lookup returns CDR1 SSHAT and CDR2 FNYEAQ (reference sequence). The CDR3 loop spans 16 amino acids. The CDR3 region is CASSLEAAGAGNEQFF. CDR3 sequence (DNA): TGTGCTAGCAGCTTAGAGGCAGCGGGGGCGGGCAATGAGCAGTTCTTC.

DNA for the CDR3: TGTGCCAGCAGCCCATCATGGGTCACCGGGGAGCTGTTTTTT. Its translation is CASSPSWVTGELFF. The chain uses TRBV7-6 and TRBJ2-2, with D hard to call. The ends were cut back, 5 bases at V and 4 bases at J, with 11 bases in the middle. The CDR3 contains 14 residues. Germline V gene sequence: CDR1 SGHVS, CDR2 FNYEAQ. The full variable domain, rest sourced from reference TRBV7-6 and TRBJ2-2, is GAGVSQSPRYKVTKRGQDVALRCDPISGHVSLYWYRQALGQGPEFLTYFNYEAQQDKSGLPNDRFSAERPEGSISTLTIQRTEQRDSAMYRCASSPSWVTGELFFGEGSRLTVL.

The genes are TRBV14 and TRBJ2-7; no firm D call. The CDR3 spans 13 residues. Germline assignment: CDR1 SGHDN and CDR2 FVKESK. V was shortened by 5 bases and J by 4 bases, with 12 bases between the two germline ends. Here the CDR3 reads CASSEITVYEQYF. Here the CDR3 DNA reads TGTGCCAGCAGCGAGATCACCGTTTACGAGCAGTACTTC.

This sequence joins TRBV11-1 and TRBJ2-1, with D perhaps assigned TRBD1 or TRBD2 (5 bases each). V shed 4 bases and J shed 8 bases, with 9 bases lying between them. CDR1 is SGHAT and CDR2 is FQDESV in the germline V gene (reference sequence). CDR3 size: 12 residues. The CDR3 here is CASSSRGYEQFF. DNA for the CDR3: TGTGCCAGCAGCTCGAGGGGTTATGAGCAGTTCTTC.

The gene calls are TRBV5-4 and TRBJ1-2, with D possibly being TRBD1 (5 bases). V lost 0 bases to trimming and J lost 1 base, with 10 bases between them. CDR1 SGHNT and CDR2 YYREEE come from the germline V gene (reference sequence). CDR3 size: 15 residues. DNA for the CDR3: TGTGCCAGCAGCTTGGCCCTAGACAGTAACTATGGCTACACCTTC. This gives the protein CASSLALDSNYGYTF.

The chain couples TRBV6-1 to TRBJ1-5, with a weak D call TRBD1 (5 bases). The CDR3 runs 17 residues. V lost 0 bases and J lost 6, with 18 bases in between. The V gene's germline CDR1 is MNHNS and CDR2 SASEGT. The CDR3 DNA reads TGTGCCAGCAGTGAAGCGCGGACCCAGGGTTATGGTCAGCCCCAGCATTTT. The encoded protein is CASSEARTQGYGQPQHF.

The rearrangement joins TRBV11-2 to TRBJ2-2; maybe TRBD2 (6 bases). CDR1 and CDR2 from the germline V gene are SGHAT and FQNNGV. There are 15 residues in the CDR3. V dropped 0 bases and J dropped 6 bases, with 11 bases sitting between them. DNA of the CDR3: TGTGCCAGCAGCTTAGATCCGGGGGTGGCCGGGGAGCTGTTTTTT. Residues: CASSLDPGVAGELFF.

The rearrangement uses TRBV5-1 and TRBJ2-2; the match to TRBD2 covers 11 bases. Germline V gene sequence: CDR1 SGHRS, CDR2 YFSETQ. The CDR3 covers 17 residues. Germline trimming cut 0 bases from V and 0 bases from J; bases unmatched to any gene: 1. The CDR3 DNA follows: TGCGCCAGCAGCTTGGCTAGCGGGAGGTCGAACACCGGGGAGCTGTTTTTT. The encoded protein is CASSLASGRSNTGELFF.